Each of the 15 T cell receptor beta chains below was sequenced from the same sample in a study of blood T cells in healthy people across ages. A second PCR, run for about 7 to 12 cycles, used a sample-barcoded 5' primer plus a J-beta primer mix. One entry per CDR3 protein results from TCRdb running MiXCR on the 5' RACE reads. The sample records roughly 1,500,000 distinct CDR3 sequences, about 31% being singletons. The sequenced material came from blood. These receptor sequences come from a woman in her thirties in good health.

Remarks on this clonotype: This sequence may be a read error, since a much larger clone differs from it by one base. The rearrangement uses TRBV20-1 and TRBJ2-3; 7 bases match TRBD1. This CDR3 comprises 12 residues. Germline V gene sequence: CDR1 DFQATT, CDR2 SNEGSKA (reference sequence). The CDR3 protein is CTSQGTTDAQYF. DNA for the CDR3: TGCACTTCACAGGGGACCACAGATGCGCAGTATTTT.

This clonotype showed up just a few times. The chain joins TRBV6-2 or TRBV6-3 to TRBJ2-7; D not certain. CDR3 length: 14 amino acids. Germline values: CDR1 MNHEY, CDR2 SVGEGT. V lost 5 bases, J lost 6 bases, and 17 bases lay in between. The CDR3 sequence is CASSTLGPPIEQYF. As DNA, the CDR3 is TGTGCCAGCAGTACGCTTGGACCACCAATCGAGCAGTACTTC.

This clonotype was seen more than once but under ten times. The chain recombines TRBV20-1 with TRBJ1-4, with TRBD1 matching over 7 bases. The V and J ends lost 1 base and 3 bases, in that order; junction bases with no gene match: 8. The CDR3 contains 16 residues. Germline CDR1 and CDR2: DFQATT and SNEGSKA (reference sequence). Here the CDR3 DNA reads TGCAGTGCTAGAGCCCTCAGGGGGGCTTCTAATGAAAAACTGTTTTTT. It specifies CSARALRGASNEKLFF.

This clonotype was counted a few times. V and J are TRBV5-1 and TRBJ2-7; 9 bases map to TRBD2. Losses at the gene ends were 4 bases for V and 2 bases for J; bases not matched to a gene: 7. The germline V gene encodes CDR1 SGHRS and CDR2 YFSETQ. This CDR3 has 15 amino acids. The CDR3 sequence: CASSVYSGSAYEQYF. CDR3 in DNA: TGCGCCAGCAGCGTGTATAGCGGGAGCGCCTACGAGCAGTACTTC.

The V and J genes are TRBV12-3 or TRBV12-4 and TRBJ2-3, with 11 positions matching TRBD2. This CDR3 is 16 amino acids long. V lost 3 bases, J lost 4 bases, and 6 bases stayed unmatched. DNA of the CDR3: TGTGCCAGCAGTTTCTCTACTAGCGGGGGTCCAGATACGCAGTATTTT. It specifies CASSFSTSGGPDTQYF.

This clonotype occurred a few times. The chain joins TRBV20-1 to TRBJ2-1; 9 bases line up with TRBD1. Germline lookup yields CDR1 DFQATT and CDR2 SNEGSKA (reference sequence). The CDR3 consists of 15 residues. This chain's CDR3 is CSFPPGTGSYNEQFF. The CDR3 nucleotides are TGCAGCTTTCCTCCCGGGACAGGGTCCTACAATGAGCAGTTCTTC.

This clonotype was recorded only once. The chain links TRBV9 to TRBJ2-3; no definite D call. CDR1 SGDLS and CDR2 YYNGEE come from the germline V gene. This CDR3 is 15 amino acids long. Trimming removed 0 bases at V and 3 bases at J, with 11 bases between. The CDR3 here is CASSVVFPLTDTQYF. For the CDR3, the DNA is TGTGCCAGCAGCGTAGTTTTCCCCTTGACAGATACGCAGTATTTT. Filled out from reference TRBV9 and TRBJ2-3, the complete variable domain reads DSGVTQTPKHLITATGQRVTLRCSPRSGDLSVYWYQQSLDQGLQFLIQYYNGEERAKGNILERFSAQQFPDLHSELNLSSLELGDSALYFCASSVVFPLTDTQYFGPGTRLTVL.

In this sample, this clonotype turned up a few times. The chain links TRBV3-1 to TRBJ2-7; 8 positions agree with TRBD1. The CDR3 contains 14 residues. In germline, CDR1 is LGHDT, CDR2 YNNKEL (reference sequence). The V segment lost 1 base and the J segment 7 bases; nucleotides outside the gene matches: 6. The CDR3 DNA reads TGTGCCAGCAGCCAAGGGACAGGGAAGCAAGAGCAGTACTTC. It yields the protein CASSQGTGKQEQYF.

The CDR3: CASSQVATVAYEQYF. DNA of the CDR3: TGCGCCAGCAGCCAAGTCGCCACTGTGGCCTACGAGCAGTACTTC. V is TRBV4-1 and J is TRBJ2-7; D ambiguous. The CDR3 runs 15 residues. Per germline, CDR1 MGHRA and CDR2 YSYEKL. Between the trimmed V and J ends, which lost 1 base and 2 bases, there was a span of 12 bases.

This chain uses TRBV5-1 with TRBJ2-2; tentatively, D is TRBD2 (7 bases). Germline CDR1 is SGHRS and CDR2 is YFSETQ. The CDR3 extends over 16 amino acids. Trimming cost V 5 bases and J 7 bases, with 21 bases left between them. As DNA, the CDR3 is TGCGCCAGCAGTCAGGGGACCGGCCAGCGGGGCGGGGAGCTGTTTTTT. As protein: CASSQGTGQRGGELFF.

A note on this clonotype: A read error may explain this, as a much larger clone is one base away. CDR3 bases: TGCAGCGGCCCTAGCGGGGACGCAGATACGCAGTATTTT. Translating it yields CSGPSGDADTQYF. The rearrangement joins TRBV29-1 to TRBJ2-3, with 9 bases aligning to TRBD2. CDR3 size: 13 residues. Germline CDR1 reads SQVTM; CDR2 reads ANQGSEA. Trimming cost V 7 bases and J 4 bases; bases outside gene matches: 6.

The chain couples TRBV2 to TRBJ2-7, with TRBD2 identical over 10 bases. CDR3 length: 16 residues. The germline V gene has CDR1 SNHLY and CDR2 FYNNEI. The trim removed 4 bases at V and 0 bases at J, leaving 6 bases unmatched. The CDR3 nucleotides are TGTGCCAGCAGTGTCCTACCTAGCGGGAGCTCCTACGAGCAGTACTTC. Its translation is CASSVLPSGSSYEQYF.

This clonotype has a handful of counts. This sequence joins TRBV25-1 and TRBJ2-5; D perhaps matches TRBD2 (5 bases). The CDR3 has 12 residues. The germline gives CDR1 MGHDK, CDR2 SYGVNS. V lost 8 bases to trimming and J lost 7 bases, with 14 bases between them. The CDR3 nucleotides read TGTGCCAGCTTGGAGGACGGTGCGACCCAGTACTTC. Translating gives CASLEDGATQYF.

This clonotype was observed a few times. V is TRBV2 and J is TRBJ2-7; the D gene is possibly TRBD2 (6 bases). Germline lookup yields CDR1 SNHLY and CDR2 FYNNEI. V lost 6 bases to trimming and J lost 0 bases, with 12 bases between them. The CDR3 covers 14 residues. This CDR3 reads CASSTGLLSYEQYF. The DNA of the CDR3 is TGTGCCAGCAGCACGGGACTTCTCTCCTACGAGCAGTACTTC.

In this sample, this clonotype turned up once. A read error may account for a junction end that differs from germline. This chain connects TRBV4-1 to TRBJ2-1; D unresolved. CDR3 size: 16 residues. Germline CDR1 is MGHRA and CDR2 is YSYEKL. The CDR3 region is CVSSQDPGSSYNEQFF. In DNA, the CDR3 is TGCGTCAGCAGCCAAGATCCTGGTTCCTCCTACAATGAGCAGTTCTTC.